The T cell receptor (beta chain) described here comes from a study of a mutant IDH1 vaccine in newly diagnosed glioma. This table comes from immunoSEQ multiplex PCR, and its TCRdb copy is limited to in-frame clones, with some not included. The data contain about 34,000 clones, around nine tenths of them seen just once; the ten biggest clones take up around 12%. Time point given: week 47, end of study. Vaccination comprised doses that each held 300 ug of mutant IDH1 20-mer peptide, plus topical imiquimod. Germline V gene data show CDR1 as MNHEY and CDR2 as SVGAGI. V lost 0 bases and J lost 5, with 17 bases in between. The CDR3 sequence is 16 residues long. Notes on this clone: Its antigen is unidentified.

Sequenced here: PBMCs, sampled from a glioma patient whose treatment included an IDH1 peptide vaccine. V gene TRBV6-5 combines with J gene TRBJ2-7, with D maybe TRBD2 (6 bases). The source is a woman aged 25 to 45 with glioma. CDR3 nucleotide sequence: TGTGCCAGCAGTTACTCGATTTTAGCCGGGGGTCACGAGCAGTACTTC. Translation gives CASSYSILAGGHEQYF.